This T cell receptor beta chain was observed in a study of identical twins. TCRdb re-called the 5' RACE reads with MiXCR, one entry per CDR3 protein. The table shows around 340,000 distinct CDR3 sequences, with over 9% occurring only once. This clonotype was counted between two and nine times. The sample also formed part of further work on yellow fever vaccine responses in identical twins.

The TCR originated in a woman in her late teens or twenties in good health. Sequenced sample: CD8+ T cells sorted from blood.

The CDR3 DNA is TGCAGTGCTAGAGAATTGGGGGGGACAGATACGCAGTATTTT. Protein product: CSARELGGTDTQYF. The V call is TRBV20-1, the J call TRBJ2-3, with 7 bases aligning to TRBD2. There are 14 residues in the CDR3. V was clipped by 0 bases and J by 3 bases; unmatched bases: 3. Germline V gives CDR1 DFQATT, CDR2 SNEGSKA (reference sequence).